The next 17 T cell receptor beta chains were all read from a single sample in a study of T cell responses to AZD1222 COVID-19 vaccine. Sequencing was performed with immunoSEQ multiplex PCR; in TCRdb, only in-frame clones are kept and a portion is missing. This table has about 150,000 clones, 90% to 95% appearing once. The sample was peripheral blood, taken on day 0 of AZD1222 vaccination. The receptors derive from an adult in good health.

The rearrangement uses TRBV5-1 and TRBJ1-1, with a possible D match to TRBD1 (6 bases). Deletions cut 2 bases from V and 0 bases from J, with 17 bases between. The CDR3 contains 17 residues. Germline CDR1 SGHRS, CDR2 YFSETQ. The CDR3 DNA reads TGCGCCAGCAGCTTTTTGAACCCAGGGGTCATGAACACTGAAGCTTTCTTT. Protein: CASSFLNPGVMNTEAFF.

The chain links TRBV27 to TRBJ1-1; 8 positions match TRBD1. CDR1 and CDR2 from the germline V gene are MNHEY and SMNVEV (reference sequence). Trimming took 6 bases from V and 4 from J; bases not matched to a gene: 7. This CDR3 spans 14 amino acids. The chain's CDR3 is CASSQGAGGTEAFF. The CDR3 bases are TGTGCCAGCAGCCAGGGGGCTGGGGGCACTGAAGCTTTCTTT.

The CDR3 nucleotides are TGTGCCAGTAGAAACACAGGGGCGATTAACTATGGCTACACCTTC. Residues: CASRNTGAINYGYTF. The gene calls are TRBV19 and TRBJ1-2, with 7 positions matching TRBD1. Unmatched junction bases numbered 8, after V lost 6 bases and J lost 1 base. The CDR3 sequence is 15 residues long. Germline CDR1 LNHDA, CDR2 SQIVND (reference sequence).

The J gene is TRBJ1-5, the V gene TRBV12-2; TRBD1 was called by the table and not checked on the DNA. TRBV12-2 is marked as a pseudogene. This CDR3 is 18 amino acids long. The CDR3 spells CASRKTGWDQFGNQPQHF. The CDR3 coding sequence is TGTGCAAGTCGCAAGACAGGGTGGGATCAGTTCGGCAATCAGCCCCAGCATTTT.

The rearrangement uses TRBV25-1 and TRBJ2-2, with D hard to call. The CDR3 contains 12 residues. From germline, CDR1 is MGHDK and CDR2 SYGVNS. The CDR3 is CATTRSTGELFF. The CDR3 nucleotides are TGTGCTACCACGAGATCCACCGGGGAGCTGTTTTTT.

This sequence joins TRBV9 and TRBJ2-6; no reliable D call. Germline V gives CDR1 SGDLS, CDR2 YYNGEE. Trimming removed 0 bases from V and 2 bases from J, with 9 bases in between. CDR3 length: 16 residues. CDR3 loop: CASSVDVGTGANVLTF. Written as DNA, the CDR3 is TGTGCCAGCAGCGTAGATGTGGGGACTGGGGCCAACGTCCTGACTTTC. Variable domain in full (rest from reference TRBV9 and TRBJ2-6): DSGVTQTPKHLITATGQRVTLRCSPRSGDLSVYWYQQSLDQGLQFLIQYYNGEERAKGNILERFSAQQFPDLHSELNLSSLELGDSALYFCASSVDVGTGANVLTFGAGSRLTVL.

CDR3 protein: CASSLGYGDGYTF. The CDR3 DNA reads TGTGCCAGCAGCTTGGGTTATGGCGATGGCTACACCTTC. This chain uses TRBV5-6 with TRBJ1-2; D unclear. The CDR3 runs 13 residues. CDR1 and CDR2 (germline): SGHDT, YYEEEE. The V and J ends lost 0 bases and 6 bases respectively, with 9 bases between them.

The chain links TRBV6-5 to TRBJ1-6, with D unresolved. Germline V lookup: CDR1 MNHEY, CDR2 SVGAGI. There are 14 residues in the CDR3. Trimming stripped 2 bases from V and 5 bases from J, with 7 bases between. The CDR3, as DNA: TGTGCCAGCAGTTACCGGGCCGATAATTCACCCCTCCACTTT. It translates to CASSYRADNSPLHF.

The chain couples TRBV6-5 to TRBJ2-2; D is possibly TRBD1 or TRBD2 (5 bases each). The CDR3 has 15 residues. Trimming pared 4 bases from V and 2 bases from J, leaving 11 bases between. CDR1 is MNHEY and CDR2 is SVGAGI in the germline V gene. The CDR3 DNA reads as TGTGCCAGCAGTTTCGGGGCAGATAACACCGGGGAGCTGTTTTTT. This encodes CASSFGADNTGELFF.

The chain combines TRBV5-1 with TRBJ2-1; 9 positions match TRBD2. Germline lookup yields CDR1 SGHRS and CDR2 YFSETQ. Trimming at V came to 4 bases and at J to 5 bases, leaving 4 bases not matched to a gene. The CDR3 has 14 amino acids. The CDR3, as DNA: TGCGCCAGCAGCCTTTCTAGCGGGAACAATGAGCAGTTCTTC. This encodes CASSLSSGNNEQFF.

This clone was counted a few times. The chain joins TRBV28 to TRBJ1-2; D not resolved. The CDR3 has 12 amino acids. The V end was cut by 3 bases, the J end by 2 bases, with 4 bases between. Germline values: CDR1 MDHEN, CDR2 SYDVKM. The CDR3 region is CASSLRNYGYTF. CDR3 nucleotide sequence: TGTGCCAGCAGTTTGCGGAACTATGGCTACACCTTC.

The V gene is TRBV6-5, the J gene TRBJ2-3, with D maybe TRBD2 (6 bases). Germline V gene data show CDR1 as MNHEY and CDR2 as SVGAGI. The CDR3 is made up of 15 amino acids. V shed 6 bases and J shed 6 bases, with 19 bases lying between them. The CDR3 coding sequence is TGTGCCAGCAGGCTAGCGCCGTCCCACACGGATACGCAGTATTTT. This translates into CASRLAPSHTDTQYF.

The chain has TRBV27 and TRBJ2-7, with D perhaps matching TRBD1 (6 bases). The V end lost 4 bases, the J end lost 3 bases, and 10 bases lay between the germline ends. The germline V gene has CDR1 MNHEY and CDR2 SMNVEV (reference sequence). The CDR3 runs 13 residues. In DNA form, the CDR3 reads TGTGCCAGCAGTTACAGGGCCCTCTACGAGCAGTACTTC. It encodes CASSYRALYEQYF.

This clone came up once. This chain joins TRBV15 and TRBJ1-4, with no clear D. The CDR3 runs to 14 residues. CDR1 and CDR2 (germline): LNHNV, YYDKDF (reference sequence). V was clipped by 0 bases and J by 8 bases, with 10 bases between them. In DNA form, the CDR3 reads TGTGCCACCAGCAGAGATCTCCCCGAAGAAAAACTGTTTTTT. This codes for CATSRDLPEEKLFF.

The chain combines TRBV6-2 or TRBV6-3 with TRBJ2-3; D uncertain. The germline V gene encodes CDR1 MNHEY and CDR2 SVGEGT. This CDR3 has 14 residues. V lost 4 bases and J lost 3, with 11 bases in between. The CDR3 loop reads CASSWLALTDTQYF. The CDR3 coding sequence is TGTGCCAGCAGTTGGCTGGCGTTGACAGATACGCAGTATTTT.

CDR3 protein: CASKTPGQGSVSNQPQHF. Written as DNA, the CDR3 is TGTGCCAGTAAGACTCCCGGACAGGGTAGCGTGAGCAATCAGCCCCAGCATTTT. The chain combines TRBV19 with TRBJ1-5; 8 bases fit TRBD1. This CDR3 region has 18 residues. V was clipped by 7 bases and J by 1 base; unmatched bases: 15. Germline V gives CDR1 LNHDA, CDR2 SQIVND (reference sequence).

V gene TRBV30 combines with J gene TRBJ1-6; no reliable D call. Germline CDR1 GTSNPN, CDR2 SVGIG (reference sequence). CDR3 length equals 13 residues. Trimming took off 2 bases at V and 10 bases at J, with 12 bases between the two ends. The CDR3 loop reads CAWSNGPQSPLHF. The DNA of the CDR3 is TGTGCCTGGAGTAACGGCCCTCAATCACCCCTCCACTTT.